Listed below are T cell receptor beta chains from one sample, sequenced in a study of early T cells in non-severe SARS-CoV-2 infection. Via MiXCR, TCRdb re-called the 5' RACE reads, giving one row per CDR3 protein. The data show roughly 25,000 distinct CDR3 sequences, about 4.4% seen once. The sequenced sample was whole blood. The receptor set was obtained from an adult who was a healthcare worker with PCR-confirmed SARS-CoV-2 infection or an uninfected control (not recorded which). Each CDR3 is given with its conserved first and last residue. The D gene is left open where the match is weak. The size field is filled for only some rows; it gives once, few, many or a size class.

>TRBJ1-5|NA|TRBV15|many
CATSRDRGDQPQHF
TGTGCCACCAGCAGAGATCGTGGGGATCAGCCCCAGCATTTT
>TRBJ1-1|TRBD1|TRBV14|many
CASSQADRHNTEAFF
TGTGCCAGCAGCCAAGCGGACAGGCATAACACTGAAGCTTTCTTT
>TRBJ2-7|NA|TRBV27|many
CASRPRGTAAPYEQYF
TGTGCCAGCAGACCGCGCGGAACAGCCGCTCCCTACGAGCAGTACTTC
>TRBJ1-4|NA|TRBV5-1|few
CASSPGMPTNEKLFF
TGCGCCAGCAGCCCGGGGATGCCAACTAATGAAAAACTGTTTTTT
>TRBJ2-7|NA|TRBV7-2|many
CASSLASGEGEYF
TGTGCCAGCAGCTTAGCTAGCGGAGAAGGGGAGTACTTC
>TRBJ1-2|NA|TRBV28|many
CASSLPQGDGYTF
TGTGCCAGCAGTTTACCCCAGGGTGATGGCTACACCTTC
>TRBJ1-6|NA|TRBV30|many
CAWSALGKVYNSPLHF
TGTGCCTGGAGTGCCCTGGGCAAGGTCTATAATTCACCCCTCCACTTT
>TRBJ1-3|NA|TRBV20-1|many
CSAADRSSGNTIYF
TGCAGTGCTGCTGACCGGAGCTCTGGAAACACCATATATTTT
>TRBJ2-4|TRBD2|TRBV24-1|many
CATSGTSGGGNIQYF
TGTGCCACCAGTGGGACTAGCGGAGGGGGAAACATTCAGTACTTC
>TRBJ1-6|NA|TRBV4-1|NA
CASNPERGRCSPLHF
TGCGCCAGCAATCCAGAGAGGGGCAGATGTTCACCCCTCCACTTT
>TRBJ2-3|NA|TRBV7-2|few
CASSRPPGGSTDTQYF
TGTGCCAGCAGTCGCCCACCTGGCGGTAGCACAGATACGCAGTATTTT
>TRBJ2-2|TRBD2|TRBV12-3/TRBV12-4|many
CASSSSGGRNTGELFF
TGTGCCAGCAGTAGTAGCGGGGGACGGAACACCGGGGAGCTGTTTTTT
>TRBJ2-1|TRBD2|TRBV29-1|many
CSGQLAGVSGEQFF
TGCAGCGGCCAGCTAGCGGGAGTCTCCGGGGAGCAGTTCTTC
>TRBJ1-1|NA|TRBV9|NA
CASSVFSRTDLNTEAFF
TGTGCCAGCAGCGTATTCTCCCGGACGGACTTGAACACTGAAGCTTTCTTT
>TRBJ2-1|NA|TRBV11-3|many
CASSLVGHEQFF
TGTGCCAGCAGCTTAGTCGGGCATGAGCAGTTCTTC
>TRBJ2-1|NA|TRBV18|many
CASSPNRDSEQFF
TGTGCCAGCTCACCGAACCGGGACTCAGAGCAGTTCTTC
>TRBJ2-3|TRBD1|TRBV7-9|many
CASSQTGDTQYF
TGTGCCAGCAGCCAGACAGGGGATACGCAGTATTTT
>TRBJ1-4|NA|TRBV6-6|medium-sized
CASSYHRDNEKLFF
TGTGCCAGCAGTTACCACAGGGACAATGAAAAACTGTTTTTT